The 21 T cell receptor beta chains listed next were all sequenced from one sample in a study of blood T cell repertoires in COVID-19. Libraries were prepared by immunoSEQ multiplex PCR; TCRdb keeps only in-frame clonotypes and omits some of them. The sample carries about 170,000 clones, about 85% recorded once. Sequenced sample: peripheral blood. The source is a woman older than 75 in a cohort sampled during active or convalescent COVID-19.

The V and J genes are TRBV7-9 and TRBJ1-2, with D uncertain. Trimming stripped 6 bases from V and 4 bases from J, with 12 bases between. Germline CDR1 is SEHNR and CDR2 is FQNEAQ (reference sequence). This CDR3 has 13 amino acids. The CDR3 spells CASRPLGFYGYTF. The CDR3 DNA is TGTGCCAGCAGACCTCTGGGCTTCTATGGCTACACCTTC. Combining the CDR3 with reference TRBV7-9 and TRBJ1-2 gives the whole variable domain DTGVSQNPRHKITKRGQNVTFRCDPISEHNRLYWYRQTLGQGPEFLTYFQNEAQLEKSRLLSDRFSAERPKGSFSTLEIQRTEQGDSAMYLCASRPLGFYGYTFGSGTRLTVV.

The chain couples TRBV6-5 to TRBJ2-6, with D possibly matching TRBD2 (5 bases). The germline V and J ends were trimmed by 7 bases and 0 bases, with 10 bases remaining between them. This CDR3 spans 15 amino acids. The V gene's germline CDR1 is MNHEY and CDR2 SVGAGI. The chain's CDR3 is CASNSVSSGANVLTF. CDR3 DNA sequence: TGTGCCAGCAATAGCGTCAGCTCTGGGGCCAACGTCCTGACTTTC.

The chain has TRBV27 and TRBJ2-3, with TRBD2 identical over 10 bases. Trimming took 2 bases from V and 5 from J; bases not matched to a gene: 10. CDR1 and CDR2 from the germline V gene are MNHEY and SMNVEV (reference sequence). The length of the CDR3 is 17 residues. For the CDR3, the DNA is TGTGCCAGCAGTTTAAGGGGAGCGGGGGGGCTTAAAGATACGCAGTATTTT. Translated, it gives CASSLRGAGGLKDTQYF.

A single count supports this clone. The chain links TRBV4-2 to TRBJ2-5; 9 bases map to TRBD2. There are 16 residues in the CDR3. V lost 1 base to trimming and J lost 5 bases; unmatched junction nucleotides: 8. Germline loops: CDR1 LGHNA, CDR2 YNFKEQ. CDR3 coding DNA: TGTGCCAGCAGCCAAGGATTAGGGACTAGCTACGAGACCCAGTACTTC. This codes for CASSQGLGTSYETQYF.

V usage is TRBV5-1 and J usage is TRBJ2-3; D might be TRBD1 (6 bases). The CDR3 has 15 residues. Germline V CDR1 and CDR2: SGHRS, YFSETQ. Trimming took 0 bases from V and 6 from J, leaving 14 bases between them. DNA of the CDR3: TGCGCCAGCAGCTTGGGACAGGCTGGCCTGGATACGCAGTATTTT. This sequence encodes CASSLGQAGLDTQYF. Together with reference TRBV5-1 and TRBJ2-3, the CDR3 gives the full variable domain: KAGVTQTPRYLIKTRGQQVTLSCSPISGHRSVSWYQQTPGQGLQFLFEYFSETQRNKGNFPGRFSGRQFSNSRSEMNVSTLELGDSALYLCASSLGQAGLDTQYFGPGTRLTVL.

A word on this clone: One junction end does not reproduce the germline sequence, and a read error may be involved. CDR3 region: CASSSHGGRSEAFF. The CDR3 region has the DNA TGTGCCAGCAGCTCCCACGGGGGGCGATCTGAGGCTTTCTTT. The chain uses TRBV9 and TRBJ1-1, with a weak D call TRBD1 (6 bases). Looked up from germline, CDR1 is SGDLS and CDR2 is YYNGEE. The CDR3 is 14 amino acids.

The chain is built from TRBV19 and TRBJ1-6; TRBD1 matches 7 bases. Germline trimming cut 1 base from V and 9 bases from J; bases unmatched to any gene: 6. Germline V gene data show CDR1 as LNHDA and CDR2 as SQIVND (reference sequence). This CDR3 is built from 15 residues. CDR3 nucleotides: TGTGCCAGTAGTATAGGAGGCAGGGGGACTTCACCCCTCCACTTT. Translation gives CASSIGGRGTSPLHF. Full variable domain (missing parts from reference TRBV19 and TRBJ1-6): DGGITQSPKYLFRKEGQNVTLSCEQNLNHDAMYWYRQDPGQGLRLIYYSQIVNDFQKGDIAEGYSVSREKKESFPLTVTSAQKNPTAFYLCASSIGGRGTSPLHFGNGTRLTVT.

The gene calls are TRBV27 and TRBJ2-7, with 8 bases that match TRBD1. In germline, CDR1 is MNHEY, CDR2 SMNVEV (reference sequence). CDR3 length: 14 residues. With V trimmed by 5 bases and J by 4 bases, 7 bases remained unmatched. The CDR3 loop reads CASSPGTGHYEQYF. Written as DNA, the CDR3 is TGTGCCAGCAGTCCGGGGACAGGACATTACGAGCAGTACTTC.

The CDR3 region is CASSLVSRGLAKNIQYF. The CDR3, as DNA: TGCGCCAGCAGCTTGGTATCCAGGGGTCTAGCCAAAAACATTCAGTACTTC. The genes are TRBV5-1 and TRBJ2-4; possible D gene TRBD1, 6 bases. The CDR3 spans 17 residues. Germline V gene sequence: CDR1 SGHRS, CDR2 YFSETQ. The V and J ends lost 0 bases and 0 bases respectively, with 13 bases between them.

This chain connects TRBV30 to TRBJ2-5, with TRBD2 as a possible D gene (6 bases). CDR3 length: 15 residues. Trimming removed 0 bases from V and 1 base from J, with 12 bases in between. Germline V lookup: CDR1 GTSNPN, CDR2 SVGIG (reference sequence). CDR3 region: CAWSVPYGGQETQYF. CDR3 nucleotide sequence: TGTGCCTGGAGTGTACCGTACGGGGGCCAAGAGACCCAGTACTTC.

V is TRBV27 and J is TRBJ2-6; TRBD1 aligns across 11 bases. Germline-derived CDR1 and CDR2 are MNHEY and SMNVEV (reference sequence). This CDR3 has 17 amino acids. The V and J ends lost 6 bases and 2 bases, in that order; junction bases with no gene match: 6. In DNA form, the CDR3 reads TGTGCCAGCAGCCGAGGGACAGGGGGTACTGGGGCCAACGTCCTGACTTTC. Translated: CASSRGTGGTGANVLTF.

The chain links TRBV5-1 to TRBJ1-2, with D possibly matching TRBD1 (6 bases). Germline loops: CDR1 SGHRS, CDR2 YFSETQ. The V and J ends lost 7 bases and 8 bases respectively, with 21 bases between them. The CDR3 length is 14 residues. DNA for the CDR3: TGCGCCAGCTCCCATTCCACCACAGGGACAGGCTACACCTTC. Translating gives CASSHSTTGTGYTF. Combining the CDR3 with reference TRBV5-1 and TRBJ1-2 gives the whole variable domain KAGVTQTPRYLIKTRGQQVTLSCSPISGHRSVSWYQQTPGQGLQFLFEYFSETQRNKGNFPGRFSGRQFSNSRSEMNVSTLELGDSALYLCASSHSTTGTGYTFGSGTRLTVV.

This clone has a single count. The chain recombines TRBV6-1 with TRBJ1-5; D remains unclear. V lost 0 bases and J lost 0, with 15 bases in between. Germline V lookup: CDR1 MNHNS, CDR2 SASEGT. The CDR3 totals 18 residues. The CDR3 region has the DNA TGTGCCAGCAGTGAAGCTGTGGTTAGCCGCTATAGCAATCAGCCCCAGCATTTT. Translating it yields CASSEAVVSRYSNQPQHF.

V is TRBV6-5 and J is TRBJ1-3; the match to TRBD1 covers 9 bases. Trimming took 11 bases from V and 6 from J; bases not matched to a gene: 5. Germline V gives CDR1 MNHEY, CDR2 SVGAGI. The length of the CDR3 is 12 residues. The CDR3 sequence: CASRTGENTIYF. Here the CDR3 DNA reads TGTGCCTCCCGGACAGGGGAAAACACCATATATTTT.

CDR3 residues: CASSFGTGGGQPQHF. CDR3 nucleotides: TGTGCCAGCAGCTTCGGGACAGGGGGAGGTCAGCCCCAGCATTTT. The chain is built from TRBV7-2 and TRBJ1-5; 11 bases fit TRBD1. The junction had 4 bases not matched to a gene; V was cut back by 3 bases and J by 6 bases. CDR1 is SGHTA, CDR2 FQGNSA, per germline. The CDR3 sequence is 15 residues long.

The chain is built from TRBV4-3 and TRBJ2-2; possibly TRBD1 for D (5 bases). The CDR3 totals 16 residues. V lost 0 bases to trimming and J lost 7 bases, with 15 bases between them. From germline, CDR1 is LGHNA and CDR2 YSLEER. The CDR3 spells CASSQEELQGHGELFF. CDR3 nucleotides: TGCGCCAGCAGCCAAGAGGAACTGCAGGGTCACGGGGAGCTGTTTTTT.

The rearrangement links TRBV5-1 to TRBJ1-2; perhaps TRBD1 as D (5 bases). V shed 3 bases and J shed 2 bases, with 11 bases lying between them. The CDR3 covers 14 residues. From germline, CDR1 is SGHRS and CDR2 YFSETQ. The CDR3 region has the DNA TGCGCCAGCAGCTCTGGGGCTGGAAACTATGGCTACACCTTC. Protein sequence: CASSSGAGNYGYTF.

V is TRBV18 and J is TRBJ1-5; 8 positions agree with TRBD1. CDR1 is KGHSH, CDR2 LQKENI, per germline. J was trimmed by 7 bases and V by 3 bases; bases with no gene match: 8. This CDR3 has 15 amino acids. DNA for the CDR3: TGTGCCAGCTCACCCAGGGACAGGCCGTTCCAGCCCCAGCATTTT. Translated, it gives CASSPRDRPFQPQHF.

V usage is TRBV5-6 and J usage is TRBJ1-6, with D perhaps matching TRBD1 (5 bases). In germline, CDR1 is SGHDT, CDR2 YYEEEE. The CDR3 is made up of 15 amino acids. Trimming pared 5 bases from V and 2 bases from J, leaving 11 bases between. CDR3: CASRGGTAYNSPLHF. CDR3 sequence (DNA): TGTGCCAGCAGGGGGGGGACGGCCTATAATTCACCCCTCCACTTT.

J is TRBJ2-5 and V is TRBV29-1; D gene unclear. This CDR3 has 13 residues. Germline CDR1 and CDR2: SQVTM and ANQGSEA. Trimming cost V 6 bases and J 5 bases, with 16 bases left between them. In DNA, the CDR3 is TGCAGCGTAAAGGCGGTTGGAAAGGAGACCCAGTACTTC. Translation: CSVKAVGKETQYF.

The chain's CDR3 is CASSSPGWTQYF. The CDR3 DNA follows: TGTGCCAGCAGTTCCCCGGGTTGGACCCAGTACTTC. The rearrangement joins TRBV6-2 or TRBV6-3 to TRBJ2-5; D gene unclear. CDR1 and CDR2 (germline): MNHEY, SVGEGT. The CDR3 has 12 amino acids. The V end lost 4 bases, the J end lost 7 bases, and 10 bases lay between the germline ends.